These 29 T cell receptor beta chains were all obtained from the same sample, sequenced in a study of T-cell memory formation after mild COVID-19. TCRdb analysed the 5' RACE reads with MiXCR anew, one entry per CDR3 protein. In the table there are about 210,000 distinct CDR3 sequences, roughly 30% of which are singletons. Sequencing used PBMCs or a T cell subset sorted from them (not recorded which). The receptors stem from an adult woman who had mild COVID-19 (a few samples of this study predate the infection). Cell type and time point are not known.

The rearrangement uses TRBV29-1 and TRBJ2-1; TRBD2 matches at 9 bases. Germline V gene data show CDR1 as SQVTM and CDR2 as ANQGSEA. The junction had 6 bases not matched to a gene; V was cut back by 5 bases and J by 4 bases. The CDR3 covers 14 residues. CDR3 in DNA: TGCAGCGTTAAAGCGGGAGGTCTGTACAATGAGCAGTTCTTC. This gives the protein CSVKAGGLYNEQFF.

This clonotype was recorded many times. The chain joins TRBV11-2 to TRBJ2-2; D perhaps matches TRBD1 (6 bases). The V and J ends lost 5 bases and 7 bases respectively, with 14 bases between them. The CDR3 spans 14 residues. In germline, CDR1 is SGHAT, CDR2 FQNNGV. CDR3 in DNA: TGTGCCAGCAGCGGAAGTGGGGGCCTCGGGGAGCTGTTTTTT. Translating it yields CASSGSGGLGELFF.

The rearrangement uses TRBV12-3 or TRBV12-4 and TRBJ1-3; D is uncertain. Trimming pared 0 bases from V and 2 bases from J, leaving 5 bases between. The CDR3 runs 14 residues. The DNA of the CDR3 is TGTGCCAGCAGTTTAGCGACGGCTGGAAACACCATATATTTT. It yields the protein CASSLATAGNTIYF.

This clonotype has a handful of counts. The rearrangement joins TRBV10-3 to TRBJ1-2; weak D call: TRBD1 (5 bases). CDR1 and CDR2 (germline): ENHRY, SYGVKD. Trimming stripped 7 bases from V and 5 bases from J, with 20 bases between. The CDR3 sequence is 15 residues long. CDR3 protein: CAINPGRMTEYGYTF. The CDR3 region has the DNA TGTGCCATCAACCCGGGACGGATGACTGAGTATGGCTACACCTTC.

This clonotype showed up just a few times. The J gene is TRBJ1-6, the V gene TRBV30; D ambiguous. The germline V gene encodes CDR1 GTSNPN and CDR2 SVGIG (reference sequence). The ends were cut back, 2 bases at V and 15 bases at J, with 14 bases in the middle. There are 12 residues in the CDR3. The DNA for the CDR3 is TGTGCCTGGAGTATTTCAAGGAGAGGCCTCCACTTT. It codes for CAWSISRRGLHF.

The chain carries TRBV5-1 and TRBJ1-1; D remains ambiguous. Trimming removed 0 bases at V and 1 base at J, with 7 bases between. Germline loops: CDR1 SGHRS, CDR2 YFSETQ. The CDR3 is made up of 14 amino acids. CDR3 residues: CASSLAEGNTEAFF. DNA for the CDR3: TGCGCCAGCAGCTTGGCCGAGGGGAACACTGAAGCTTTCTTT.

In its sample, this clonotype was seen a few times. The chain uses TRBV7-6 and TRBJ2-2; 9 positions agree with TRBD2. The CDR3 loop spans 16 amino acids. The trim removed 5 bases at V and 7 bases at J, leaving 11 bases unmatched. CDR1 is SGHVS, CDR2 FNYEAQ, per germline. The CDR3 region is CASSIRGGGANGELFF. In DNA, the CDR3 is TGTGCCAGCAGCATCCGTGGCGGGGGGGCCAACGGGGAGCTGTTTTTT.

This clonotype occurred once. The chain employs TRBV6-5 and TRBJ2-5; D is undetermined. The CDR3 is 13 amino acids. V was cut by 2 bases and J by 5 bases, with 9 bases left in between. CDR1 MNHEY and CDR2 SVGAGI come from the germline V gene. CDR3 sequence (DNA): TGTGCCAGCAGTTACCTGAAGTGGGAGACCCAGTACTTC. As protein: CASSYLKWETQYF.

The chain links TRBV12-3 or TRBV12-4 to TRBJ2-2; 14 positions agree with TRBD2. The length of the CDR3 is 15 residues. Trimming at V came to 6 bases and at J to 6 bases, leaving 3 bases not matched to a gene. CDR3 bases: TGTGCCAGCAGGGGGACTAGCGGGAGAGCCGGGGAGCTGTTTTTT. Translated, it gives CASRGTSGRAGELFF.

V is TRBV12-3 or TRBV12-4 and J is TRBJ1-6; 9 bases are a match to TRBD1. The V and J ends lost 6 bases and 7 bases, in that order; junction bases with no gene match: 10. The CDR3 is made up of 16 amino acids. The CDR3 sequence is CASSYNRGLGNSPLHF. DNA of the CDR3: TGTGCCAGCAGCTACAACAGGGGGCTCGGGAATTCACCCCTCCACTTT.

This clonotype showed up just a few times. The CDR3 is CASSNGGDMYF. The CDR3 nucleotides read TGTGCCAGCAGCAACGGGGGCGATATGTACTTC. The V call is TRBV7-9, the J call TRBJ2-7; D could derive from TRBD1 or TRBD2 (6 bases each). This CDR3 has 11 amino acids. Trimming stripped 5 bases from V and 12 bases from J, with 14 bases between. CDR1 and CDR2 (germline): SEHNR, FQNEAQ (reference sequence).

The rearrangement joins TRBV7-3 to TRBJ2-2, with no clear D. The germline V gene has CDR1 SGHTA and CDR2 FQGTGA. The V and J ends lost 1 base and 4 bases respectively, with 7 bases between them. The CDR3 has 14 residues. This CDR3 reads CASSLSSITGELFF. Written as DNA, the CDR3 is TGTGCCAGCAGCTTAAGCAGTATCACCGGGGAGCTGTTTTTT.

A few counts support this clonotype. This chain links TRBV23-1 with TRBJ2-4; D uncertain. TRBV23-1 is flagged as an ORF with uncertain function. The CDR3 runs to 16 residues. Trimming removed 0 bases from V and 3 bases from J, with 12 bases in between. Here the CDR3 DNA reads TGCGCCAGCAGTCAATCCGTCTGGCAGCTCAAAAACATTCAGTACTTC. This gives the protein CASSQSVWQLKNIQYF.

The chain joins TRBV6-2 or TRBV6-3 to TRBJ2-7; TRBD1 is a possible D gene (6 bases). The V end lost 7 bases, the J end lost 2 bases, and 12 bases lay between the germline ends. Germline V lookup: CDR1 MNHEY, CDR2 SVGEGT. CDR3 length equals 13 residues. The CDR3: CASIDRLTYEQYF. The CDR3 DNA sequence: TGTGCCAGCATAGACAGGTTAACCTACGAGCAGTACTTC.

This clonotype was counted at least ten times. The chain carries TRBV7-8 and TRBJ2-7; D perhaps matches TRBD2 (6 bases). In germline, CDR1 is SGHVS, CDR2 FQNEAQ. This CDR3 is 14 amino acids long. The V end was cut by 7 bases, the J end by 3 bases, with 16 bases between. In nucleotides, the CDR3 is TGTGCCAGCAACGTTGGGGAGGATTACTACGAGCAGTACTTC. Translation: CASNVGEDYYEQYF. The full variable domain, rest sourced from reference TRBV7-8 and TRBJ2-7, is GAGVSQSPRYKVAKRGQDVALRCDPISGHVSLFWYQQALGQGPEFLTYFQNEAQLDKSGLPSDRFFAERPEGSVSTLKIQRTQQEDSAVYLCASNVGEDYYEQYFGPGTRLTVT.

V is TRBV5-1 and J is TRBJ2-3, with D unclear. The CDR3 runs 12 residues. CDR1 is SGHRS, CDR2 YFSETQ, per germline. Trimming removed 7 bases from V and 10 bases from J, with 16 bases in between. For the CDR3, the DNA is TGCGCCAGCGCGGACGGGTGGCCTCCGCAGTATTTT. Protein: CASADGWPPQYF.

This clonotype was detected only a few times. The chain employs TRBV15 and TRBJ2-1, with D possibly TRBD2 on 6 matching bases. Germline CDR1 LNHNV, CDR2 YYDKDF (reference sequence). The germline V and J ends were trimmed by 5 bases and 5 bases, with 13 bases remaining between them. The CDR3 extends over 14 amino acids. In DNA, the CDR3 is TGTGCCACCAGCTGGAGGGTCGGAGACAATGAGCAGTTCTTC. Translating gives CATSWRVGDNEQFF.

CDR3 bases: TGTGCCACCAGTGATTTAAGGCAAGCCTCCTACAATGAGCAGTTCTTC. Protein product: CATSDLRQASYNEQFF. This sequence joins TRBV24-1 and TRBJ2-1; D remains unclear. V lost 1 base and J lost 0, with 9 bases in between. The CDR3 loop spans 16 amino acids. In germline, CDR1 is KGHDR, CDR2 SFDVKD.

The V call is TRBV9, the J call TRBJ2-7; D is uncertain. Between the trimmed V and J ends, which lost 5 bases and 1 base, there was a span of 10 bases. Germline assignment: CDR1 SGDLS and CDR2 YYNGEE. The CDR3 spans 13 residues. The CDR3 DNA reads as TGTGCCAGCAGTGGTGGTAGATCCTACGAGCAGTACTTC. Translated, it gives CASSGGRSYEQYF.

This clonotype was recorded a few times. The CDR3, as DNA: TGTGCCACCAGTGATCCGACTAGCGGGAGTTGTGAGCAGTACTTC. Amino acids: CATSDPTSGSCEQYF. V gene TRBV24-1 combines with J gene TRBJ2-7, with 12 bases matching TRBD2. This CDR3 contains 15 residues. The germline V gene has CDR1 KGHDR and CDR2 SFDVKD. Unmatched junction bases numbered 6, after V lost 3 bases and J lost 7 bases.

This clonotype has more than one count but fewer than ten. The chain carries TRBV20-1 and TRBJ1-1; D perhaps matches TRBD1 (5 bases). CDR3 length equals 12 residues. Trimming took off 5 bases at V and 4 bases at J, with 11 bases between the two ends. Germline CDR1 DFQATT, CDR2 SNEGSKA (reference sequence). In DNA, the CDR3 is TGCAGTGCTGACGGGAGGGGCACTGAAGCTTTCTTT. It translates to CSADGRGTEAFF.

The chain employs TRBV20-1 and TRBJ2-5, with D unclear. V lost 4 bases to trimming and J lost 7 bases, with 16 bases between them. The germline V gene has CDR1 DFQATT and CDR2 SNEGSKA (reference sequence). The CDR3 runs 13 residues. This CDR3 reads CSATVPRLGTQYF. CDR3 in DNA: TGCAGTGCTACTGTGCCCCGGTTGGGGACCCAGTACTTC.

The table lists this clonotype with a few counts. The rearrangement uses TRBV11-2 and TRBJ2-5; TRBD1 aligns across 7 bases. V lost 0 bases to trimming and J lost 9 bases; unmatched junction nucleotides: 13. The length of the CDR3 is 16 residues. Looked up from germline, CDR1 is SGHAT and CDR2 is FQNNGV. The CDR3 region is CASSLDLAVSQGAQYF. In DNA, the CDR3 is TGTGCCAGCAGCTTAGATCTCGCCGTCAGCCAGGGGGCCCAGTACTTC.

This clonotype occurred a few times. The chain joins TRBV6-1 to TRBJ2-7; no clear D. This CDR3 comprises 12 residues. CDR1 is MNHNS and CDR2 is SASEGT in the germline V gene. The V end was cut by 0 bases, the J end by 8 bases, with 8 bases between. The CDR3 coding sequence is TGTGCCAGCAGTGAAGCTCCTACGCAGCAGTACTTC. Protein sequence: CASSEAPTQQYF.

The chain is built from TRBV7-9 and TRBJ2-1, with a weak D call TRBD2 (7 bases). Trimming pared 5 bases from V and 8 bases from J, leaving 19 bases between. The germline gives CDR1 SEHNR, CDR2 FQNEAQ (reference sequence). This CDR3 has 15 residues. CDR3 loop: CASSTDGGRIDEQFF. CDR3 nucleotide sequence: TGTGCCAGCAGCACCGACGGGGGGCGCATCGATGAGCAGTTCTTC. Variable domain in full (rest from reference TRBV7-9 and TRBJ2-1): DTGVSQNPRHKITKRGQNVTFRCDPISEHNRLYWYRQTLGQGPEFLTYFQNEAQLEKSRLLSDRFSAERPKGSFSTLEIQRTEQGDSAMYLCASSTDGGRIDEQFFGPGTRLTVL.

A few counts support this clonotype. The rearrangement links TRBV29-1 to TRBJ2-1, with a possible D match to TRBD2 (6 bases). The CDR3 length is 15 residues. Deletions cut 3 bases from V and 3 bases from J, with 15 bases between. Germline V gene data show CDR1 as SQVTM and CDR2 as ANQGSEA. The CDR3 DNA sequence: TGCAGCGTTGAGGGCCTAGCGAGTTTCTACAATGAGCAGTTCTTC. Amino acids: CSVEGLASFYNEQFF.

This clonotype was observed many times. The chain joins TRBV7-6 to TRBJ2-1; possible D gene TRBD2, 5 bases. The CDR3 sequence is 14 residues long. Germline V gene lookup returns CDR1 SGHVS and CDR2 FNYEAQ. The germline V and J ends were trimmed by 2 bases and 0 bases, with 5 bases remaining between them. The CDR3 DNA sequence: TGTGCCAGCAGCTTACGGGGCTCCTACAATGAGCAGTTCTTC. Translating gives CASSLRGSYNEQFF.

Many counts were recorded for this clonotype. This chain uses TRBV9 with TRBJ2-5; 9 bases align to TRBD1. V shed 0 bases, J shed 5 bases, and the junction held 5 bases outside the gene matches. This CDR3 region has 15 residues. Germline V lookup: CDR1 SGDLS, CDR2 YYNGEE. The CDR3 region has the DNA TGTGCCAGCAGCGTAGACGGACAGGGGCGGGAGACCCAGTACTTC. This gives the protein CASSVDGQGRETQYF.

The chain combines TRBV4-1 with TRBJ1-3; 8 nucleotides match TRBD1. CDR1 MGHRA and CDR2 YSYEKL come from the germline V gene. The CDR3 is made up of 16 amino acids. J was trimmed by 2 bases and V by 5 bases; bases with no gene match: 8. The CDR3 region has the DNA TGCGCCAGCAGCGCCCCTCGACAGGGGACTGGAAACACCATATATTTT. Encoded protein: CASSAPRQGTGNTIYF.